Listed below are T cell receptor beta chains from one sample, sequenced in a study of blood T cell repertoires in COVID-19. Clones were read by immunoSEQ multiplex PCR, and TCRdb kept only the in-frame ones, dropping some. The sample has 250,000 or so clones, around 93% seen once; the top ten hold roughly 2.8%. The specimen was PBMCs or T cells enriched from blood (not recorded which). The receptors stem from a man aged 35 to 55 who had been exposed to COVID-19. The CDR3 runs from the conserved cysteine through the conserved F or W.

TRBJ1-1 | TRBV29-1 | CSVALGPNTEAFF
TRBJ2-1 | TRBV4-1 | CASSQEDGTHYNEQFF
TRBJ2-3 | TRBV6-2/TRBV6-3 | CASSYSAWPADTQYF
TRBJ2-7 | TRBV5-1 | CASSPTSGPYEQYF
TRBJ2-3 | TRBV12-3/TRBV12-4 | CASSSTDTQYF
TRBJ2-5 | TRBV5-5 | CASSPLAGGTQETQYF
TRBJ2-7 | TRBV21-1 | CASSKRSIHHEQYF
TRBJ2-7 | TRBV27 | CASSSPDRVSYEQYF
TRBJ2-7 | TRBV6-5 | CASSGLAGGYEQYF
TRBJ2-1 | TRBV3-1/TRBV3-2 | CASSQVIYSYNEQFF
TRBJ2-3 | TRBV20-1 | CSAPRYETQYF
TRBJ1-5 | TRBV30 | CAWSLRENQPQHF
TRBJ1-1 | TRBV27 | CASSIQGLGNTEAFF